This T cell receptor (beta chain) was documented in a study of cytomegalovirus exposure and HLA in healthy donors. The CDR3 is 15 amino acids. J lost 4 bases, V lost 6 bases, and 4 bases had no gene match. Germline V gene data show CDR1 as MNHEY and CDR2 as SVGAGI. PCR amplification relied on 60 Vbeta primers (plus 13 Jbeta primers). In the original processing: An analysis performed later counted roughly 80 million unique TCR beta chains (approximately 10 million of them shared). Clones were read by immunoSEQ multiplex PCR, and TCRdb kept only the in-frame ones, dropping some. The DNA was the basis for D and trimming; V, J and clone size are from that table. The sample includes about 82,000 clones, more than 65% of them seen just once. Study results and limitations: The study put under 200 TCR beta chains on its list as cytomegalovirus-associated. Reports described diagnosis of cytomegalovirus status by the classifier as highly specific and sensitive.

This clone was observed a few times. As yet, its antigen is unknown. V usage is TRBV6-5 and J usage is TRBJ2-1; 12 positions match TRBD2. The specimen was PBMCs. This receptor was identified in a man in his 70s in good health and CMV-seropositive. DNA of the CDR3: TGTGCCAGCAGCCGACTAGCGGGGGCGTACAATGAGCAGTTCTTC. Encoded protein: CASSRLAGAYNEQFF.